A single sample gave rise to the 10 T cell receptor beta chains below, sequenced in a study of blood T cell repertoires in COVID-19. Data came from immunoSEQ multiplex PCR; TCRdb stores just in-frame clones and leaves some out. The sample carries roughly 330,000 clones, around 88% recorded once. The specimen was peripheral blood. These receptors were taken from a woman between 45 and 65 years old with acute or convalescent COVID-19.

The chain combines TRBV6-5 with TRBJ1-4, with 7 bases that match TRBD1. This CDR3 has 15 amino acids. V lost 4 bases and J lost 4; bases outside the gene matches: 6. Germline V gene data show CDR1 as MNHEY and CDR2 as SVGAGI. In DNA, the CDR3 is TGTGCCAGCAGTTTAAGTGGGACAGTTAATGAAAAACTGTTTTTT. As protein: CASSLSGTVNEKLFF.

The chain uses TRBV7-9 and TRBJ1-2; tentative D call: TRBD1 (5 bases). The CDR3 length is 17 residues. Germline values: CDR1 SEHNR, CDR2 FQNEAQ (reference sequence). V was trimmed by 4 bases and J by 1 base, leaving 19 bases between them. The CDR3 protein is CASSSPKRGGVNYGYTF. In DNA form, the CDR3 reads TGTGCCAGCAGCTCCCCTAAACGCGGGGGGGTTAACTATGGCTACACCTTC.

V and J are TRBV5-8 and TRBJ2-3; 14 nucleotides match TRBD2. Per the germline V gene, CDR1 is SGHTS and CDR2 is YDEGEE. The CDR3 loop spans 17 amino acids. V lost 4 bases and J lost 5; bases outside the gene matches: 9. The CDR3 sequence: CASSRRLAGGPGDTQYF. CDR3 nucleotides: TGTGCCAGCAGCCGTAGACTAGCGGGAGGGCCTGGAGATACGCAGTATTTT. Full variable domain (remainder filled in from reference TRBV5-8 and TRBJ2-3): EAGVTQSPTHLIKTRGQQATLRCSPISGHTSVYWYQQALGLGLQFLLWYDEGEERNRGNFPPRFSGRQFPNYSSELNVNALELEDSALYLCASSRRLAGGPGDTQYFGPGTRLTVL.

The chain combines TRBV7-3 with TRBJ2-1; TRBD1 might be the D (5 bases). Deletions cut 5 bases from V and 8 bases from J, with 13 bases between. Germline CDR1 reads SGHTA; CDR2 reads FQGTGA. The CDR3 has 13 amino acids. The CDR3 DNA is TGTGCCAGCAGCAGGCAGGGCGACTATGAGCAGTTCTTC. It translates to CASSRQGDYEQFF. The whole variable domain, remainder taken from reference TRBV7-3 and TRBJ2-1, is GAGVSQTPSNKVTEKGKYVELRCDPISGHTALYWYRQSLGQGPEFLIYFQGTGAADDSGLPNDRFFAVRPEGSVSTLKIQRTERGDSAVYLCASSRQGDYEQFFGPGTRLTVL.

The chain uses TRBV10-2 and TRBJ1-5; TRBD1 matches at 8 bases. This CDR3 has 14 residues. With 4 bases clipped from V and 5 bases from J, the junction kept 4 bases outside the gene matches. Germline loops: CDR1 WSHSY, CDR2 SAAADI. CDR3 sequence (DNA): TGCGCCAGCAGTGTGACAGGGGCGGATCAGCCCCAGCATTTT. Translating gives CASSVTGADQPQHF.

Turning to this clone: The identical CDR3 is also encoded by other nucleotide sequences in the sample. The rearrangement uses TRBV7-9 and TRBJ1-6; D might be TRBD1 (6 bases). With 5 bases removed from V and 7 bases from J, the gap between germline ends came to 9 bases. The CDR3 totals 13 residues. CDR1 SEHNR and CDR2 FQNEAQ come from the germline V gene (reference sequence). CDR3 bases: TGTGCCAGCAGCCCTACAGGGAATTCACCCCTCCACTTT. This encodes CASSPTGNSPLHF. The entire variable domain, with the rest obtained from reference TRBV7-9 and TRBJ1-6, is as follows: DTGVSQNPRHKITKRGQNVTFRCDPISEHNRLYWYRQTLGQGPEFLTYFQNEAQLEKSRLLSDRFSAERPKGSFSTLEIQRTEQGDSAMYLCASSPTGNSPLHFGNGTRLTVT.

Regarding this clone: The junction departs from the called germline gene at one end, perhaps through a read error. The chain links TRBV7-3 to TRBJ2-7, with D possibly matching TRBD1 (5 bases). From germline, CDR1 is SGHTA and CDR2 FQGTGA. The CDR3 runs 12 residues. Here the CDR3 reads CASSSPDSSLHF. CDR3 nucleotide sequence: TGTGCCAGCAGCTCGCCTGACAGTTCGTTGCACTTC. The whole variable domain, remainder taken from reference TRBV7-3 and TRBJ2-7, is GAGVSQTPSNKVTEKGKYVELRCDPISGHTALYWYRQSLGQGPEFLIYFQGTGAADDSGLPNDRFFAVRPEGSVSTLKIQRTERGDSAVYLCASSSPDSSLHFGPGTRLTVT.

The J gene is TRBJ2-5, the V gene TRBV3-1 (or the pseudogene TRBV3-2); 9 nucleotides agree with TRBD2. The germline V gene has CDR1 LGHDT and CDR2 YNNKEL (reference sequence). V was clipped by 2 bases and J by 3 bases; unmatched bases: 4. This CDR3 contains 15 residues. The CDR3 bases are TGTGCCAGCAGCCAACCGGGACTAGCCAAAGAGACCCAGTACTTC. Protein sequence: CASSQPGLAKETQYF.

The chain carries TRBV7-2 and TRBJ1-1; D is unclear. The V end lost 0 bases, the J end lost 1 base, and 9 bases lay between the germline ends. This CDR3 has 15 residues. CDR1 and CDR2 from the germline V gene are SGHTA and FQGNSA. CDR3 bases: TGTGCCAGCAGCTTAGCAGGCGGCACGAACACTGAAGCTTTCTTT. Protein: CASSLAGGTNTEAFF.

This chain joins TRBV15 and TRBJ1-4; the D gene is possibly TRBD1 (5 bases). The V end was cut by 1 base, the J end by 0 bases, with 9 bases between. Germline values: CDR1 LNHNV, CDR2 YYDKDF (reference sequence). This CDR3 is 16 amino acids long. As DNA, the CDR3 is TGTGCCACCAGCAGAGGTGGAGGGGCAACTAATGAAAAACTGTTTTTT. Translating it yields CATSRGGGATNEKLFF.